The rows below give T cell receptor beta chains drawn from one sample of a study of shared clonotypes between healthy human individuals. Profiled with immunoSEQ multiplex PCR; TCRdb holds only in-frame clones, not every one. The table records fewer than 1.8 million clones, 98% of them present only once. Sequenced sample: naive CD4+ T cells sorted from blood. The receptors shown here come from a man aged 25-45 years in good health. CDR3s include the opening cysteine and the closing phenylalanine or tryptophan. The order of the fields is V gene, J gene, clone size, D gene, CDR3 protein, CDR3 DNA. A D gene is named only where the DNA matches it firmly. Size values are once, few and many counts, or a class for expanded clones, and some rows have none.

v_call: TRBV11-1; j_call: TRBJ2-7; clone_size: -; d_call: TRBD2; cdr3_aa: CASSPRGLATSYEQYF; cdr3_nt: TGTGCCAGCAGCCCCCGAGGACTAGCGACCTCCTACGAGCAGTACTTC
v_call: TRBV4-1; j_call: TRBJ1-3; clone_size: -; d_call: -; cdr3_aa: CASSQEGARRNTIYF; cdr3_nt: TGCGCCAGCAGCCAAGAAGGTGCCAGGCGAAACACCATATATTTT
v_call: TRBV2; j_call: TRBJ2-4; clone_size: -; d_call: -; cdr3_aa: CATASNIQYF; cdr3_nt: TGTGCCACCGCGTCAAACATTCAGTACTTC
v_call: TRBV7-2; j_call: TRBJ1-5; clone_size: -; d_call: -; cdr3_aa: CASSSDSNRYQPQHF; cdr3_nt: TGTGCCAGCAGCTCGGACAGTAATCGTTATCAGCCCCAGCATTTT
v_call: TRBV9; j_call: TRBJ2-3; clone_size: -; d_call: TRBD2; cdr3_aa: CASSVEAGGPDTQYF; cdr3_nt: TGTGCCAGCAGCGTAGAGGCGGGAGGGCCAGATACGCAGTATTTT
v_call: TRBV27; j_call: TRBJ2-2; clone_size: -; d_call: -; cdr3_aa: CASSPRTVNTGELFF; cdr3_nt: TGTGCCAGCAGTCCCCGGACTGTAAACACCGGGGAGCTGTTTTTT
v_call: TRBV27; j_call: TRBJ2-7; clone_size: -; d_call: -; cdr3_aa: CASSFILRAGPYEQYF; cdr3_nt: TGTGCCAGCAGTTTCATCTTGAGGGCCGGACCCTACGAGCAGTACTTC
v_call: TRBV2; j_call: TRBJ2-5; clone_size: once; d_call: TRBD2; cdr3_aa: CASSERGLAEKETQYF; cdr3_nt: TGTGCCAGCAGTGAAAGGGGACTAGCGGAGAAAGAGACCCAGTACTTC
v_call: TRBV5-5; j_call: TRBJ2-4; clone_size: -; d_call: -; cdr3_aa: CASSLVPDKNIQYF; cdr3_nt: TGTGCCAGCAGCTTGGTTCCAGACAAGAACATTCAGTACTTC
v_call: TRBV4-2; j_call: TRBJ2-1; clone_size: -; d_call: -; cdr3_aa: CASSQVEGRNEQFF; cdr3_nt: TGTGCCAGCAGCCAAGTTGAGGGCCGGAATGAGCAGTTCTTC
v_call: TRBV19; j_call: TRBJ2-6; clone_size: -; d_call: TRBD1; cdr3_aa: CASAQGAGANVLTF; cdr3_nt: TGTGCCAGTGCGCAGGGGGCTGGGGCCAACGTCCTGACTTTC
v_call: TRBV9; j_call: TRBJ2-3; clone_size: -; d_call: TRBD2; cdr3_aa: CASSVDTSGSSTQYF; cdr3_nt: TGTGCCAGCAGCGTAGACACTAGCGGGAGTAGTACGCAGTATTTT
v_call: TRBV6-5; j_call: TRBJ1-4; clone_size: -; d_call: -; cdr3_aa: CASSPRPTTNEKLFF; cdr3_nt: TGTGCCAGCAGCCCGAGACCCACAACTAATGAAAAACTGTTTTTT
v_call: TRBV19; j_call: TRBJ2-7; clone_size: -; d_call: -; cdr3_aa: CASSIRPGYEQYF; cdr3_nt: TGTGCCAGTAGTATCCGCCCGGGATACGAGCAGTACTTC
v_call: TRBV6-6; j_call: TRBJ2-7; clone_size: -; d_call: -; cdr3_aa: CASSYTDYFEQYF; cdr3_nt: TGTGCCAGCAGTTACACGGACTATTTCGAGCAGTACTTC
v_call: TRBV27; j_call: TRBJ2-6; clone_size: -; d_call: -; cdr3_aa: CASSSRGANVLTF; cdr3_nt: TGTGCCAGCAGTTCTCGTGGGGCCAACGTCCTGACTTTC
v_call: TRBV28; j_call: TRBJ2-3; clone_size: -; d_call: -; cdr3_aa: CASSHPPGLKSTDTQYF; cdr3_nt: TGTGCCAGCAGCCATCCTCCGGGACTGAAAAGCACAGATACGCAGTATTTT
v_call: TRBV19; j_call: TRBJ1-3; clone_size: -; d_call: -; cdr3_aa: CASSITDIGGNTIYF; cdr3_nt: TGTGCCAGTAGTATAACAGATATCGGCGGAAACACCATATATTTT
v_call: TRBV5-1; j_call: TRBJ2-5; clone_size: -; d_call: TRBD1; cdr3_aa: CASSLETGGQTQYF; cdr3_nt: TGCGCCAGCAGCTTGGAGACAGGGGGCCAGACCCAGTACTTC
v_call: TRBV29-1; j_call: TRBJ2-1; clone_size: -; d_call: -; cdr3_aa: CSGYEDSYYNEQFF; cdr3_nt: TGCAGCGGCTACGAGGACTCTTACTACAATGAGCAGTTCTTC
v_call: TRBV29-1; j_call: TRBJ2-5; clone_size: -; d_call: TRBD1; cdr3_aa: CTAKGTGLETQYF; cdr3_nt: TGCACCGCTAAGGGGACAGGGTTAGAGACCCAGTACTTC
v_call: TRBV10-1; j_call: TRBJ2-1; clone_size: -; d_call: -; cdr3_aa: CASSDLATSRYYNEQFF; cdr3_nt: TGCGCCAGCAGTGACCTCGCCACTAGCAGATACTACAATGAGCAGTTCTTC
v_call: TRBV4-3; j_call: TRBJ2-1; clone_size: once; d_call: TRBD2; cdr3_aa: CASSQDPSGSSYNEQFF; cdr3_nt: TGCGCCAGCAGCCAAGACCCTAGCGGCAGCTCCTACAATGAGCAGTTCTTC
v_call: TRBV28; j_call: TRBJ2-7; clone_size: -; d_call: -; cdr3_aa: CASWGPRSSYEQYF; cdr3_nt: TGTGCCAGCTGGGGTCCAAGGAGCTCCTACGAGCAGTACTTC
v_call: TRBV7-9; j_call: TRBJ2-5; clone_size: -; d_call: -; cdr3_aa: CASSWGIQETQYF; cdr3_nt: TGTGCCAGCAGTTGGGGTATTCAAGAGACCCAGTACTTC
v_call: TRBV7-9; j_call: TRBJ2-5; clone_size: -; d_call: -; cdr3_aa: CASSRTVETQYF; cdr3_nt: TGTGCCAGCAGCAGGACAGTCGAGACCCAGTACTTC